The 10 T cell receptor beta chains below were found in one sample sequenced in a study of CD8+ T cells in alopecia areata. RNA was isolated and reverse transcribed to cDNA, the sequencing template. TCRdb's table, derived via immunoSEQ multiplex PCR, lists solely in-frame clones and lacks some. The sample includes around 110,000 clones, roughly 89% of them seen just once. As for treatment: oral pan-JAK inhibitor, 5-10 mg twice daily. Sequences were derived from CD8+ T cells sorted from blood, sampled at week 24, from a patient treated with tofacitinib. Receptors were obtained from a human donor with alopecia areata.

V and J are TRBV7-8 and TRBJ2-3; TRBD2 is a possible D gene (6 bases). CDR1 and CDR2 (germline): SGHVS, FQNEAQ. CDR3 length equals 14 residues. V was shortened by 2 bases and J by 2 bases, with 8 bases between the two germline ends. CDR3 DNA sequence: TGTGCCAGCAGCTTACGCGGGATCACAGATACGCAGTATTTT. It encodes CASSLRGITDTQYF.

The chain has TRBV20-1 and TRBJ2-1, with D possibly being TRBD1 or TRBD2 (5 bases each). CDR1 and CDR2 (germline): DFQATT, SNEGSKA (reference sequence). V was trimmed by 4 bases and J by 10 bases, leaving 11 bases between them. The CDR3 is 11 amino acids. CDR3 sequence reads: CSAKPRGEQFF. The CDR3 DNA reads TGCAGTGCTAAGCCGAGGGGAGAGCAGTTCTTC.

With respect to this clone: Other DNA sequences in the same sample also yield this CDR3. The V call is TRBV9, the J call TRBJ2-2; D may match TRBD1 or TRBD2 (5 bases each). The CDR3 length is 14 residues. Trimming shortened V by 0 bases and J by 5 bases, and 8 bases separated the two germline ends. Per the germline V gene, CDR1 is SGDLS and CDR2 is YYNGEE. CDR3 coding DNA: TGTGCCAGCAGCGTAGGTGGGGGAACCGGGGAGCTGTTTTTT. This codes for CASSVGGGTGELFF.

This clone was observed once. The rearrangement uses TRBV27 and TRBJ2-7; possibly TRBD2 for D (6 bases). CDR3 length equals 13 residues. The V gene lost 7 bases and the J gene lost 6 bases, with 16 bases spanning the gap. Germline V lookup: CDR1 MNHEY, CDR2 SMNVEV (reference sequence). The CDR3 spells CASMEGSGLEQYF. The CDR3 region has the DNA TGTGCCAGCATGGAGGGGTCGGGGCTCGAGCAGTACTTC.

The CDR3 is CSVDGLNTEAFF. In DNA, the CDR3 is TGCAGCGTTGATGGCCTGAACACTGAAGCTTTCTTT. The gene calls are TRBV29-1 and TRBJ1-1; unclear D gene. The germline V gene has CDR1 SQVTM and CDR2 ANQGSEA. Trimming removed 3 bases from V and 0 bases from J, with 5 bases in between. The CDR3 spans 12 residues.

This clone was detected only a few times. V is TRBV21-1 and J is TRBJ2-1; the listed D gene, TRBD2, was not tested against the DNA. TRBV21-1 is termed a pseudogene. This CDR3 has 15 residues. In nucleotides, the CDR3 is TGTGCCAGCAGCAACGGTAGCGGGGGGGACAATGAGCAGTTCTTC. Its protein product is CASSNGSGGDNEQFF.

The genes are TRBV7-8 and TRBJ1-5, with TRBD1 identical over 9 bases. V shed 1 base and J 4 bases; nucleotides not matched to a gene: 5. This CDR3 comprises 16 residues. Germline CDR1 reads SGHVS; CDR2 reads FQNEAQ. The CDR3 sequence: CASSLEGTGLNQPQHF. In DNA form, the CDR3 reads TGTGCCAGCAGCTTAGAAGGGACAGGGTTAAATCAGCCCCAGCATTTT.

In its sample, this clone was seen a few times. The rearrangement joins TRBV5-4 to TRBJ1-1; no definite D call. This CDR3 is 12 amino acids long. V was cut by 5 bases and J by 6 bases, with 11 bases left in between. CDR1 is SGHNT and CDR2 is YYREEE in the germline V gene (reference sequence). The CDR3 loop reads CASSGVLAEAFF. In DNA, the CDR3 is TGTGCCAGCAGTGGGGTTTTGGCTGAAGCTTTCTTT.

The chain couples TRBV6-1 to TRBJ1-5, with D uncertain. V was clipped by 2 bases and J by 5 bases, with 16 bases between them. Germline V gene sequence: CDR1 MNHNS, CDR2 SASEGT. The CDR3 consists of 16 residues. The CDR3 here is CASSELGPGGYQPQHF. The CDR3 DNA sequence: TGTGCCAGCAGTGAACTCGGTCCAGGTGGTTATCAGCCCCAGCATTTT.

V usage is TRBV6-5 and J usage is TRBJ2-1; D possibly matches TRBD1 or TRBD2 (5 bases each). V lost 2 bases to trimming and J lost 9 bases, with 5 bases between them. CDR1 and CDR2 (germline): MNHEY, SVGAGI. The CDR3 extends over 11 amino acids. CDR3 nucleotide sequence: TGTGCCAGCAGTTACGGGGGTGAGCAGTTCTTC. It specifies CASSYGGEQFF.